This note documents a single TCR beta chain sequence. This clone's antigen is unknown. One base away there is no much larger clone; base qualities are not given. Graves' hyperthyroidism was defined as stable when no progression to ophthalmopathy occurred over 18 months of follow-up. Hyperthyroidism patients were newly diagnosed, with disease duration under 2 months, and aged 18 to 65 years. Any patient with an uncontrolled infection, another autoimmune disease, pregnancy or lactation was excluded. Diagnoses were based on clinical symptoms, serum thyroxine and TRAb, thyroid ultrasound and orbital computed tomography. Ficoll-Paque density gradient centrifugation was used to isolate PBMCs from around 10 ml of fresh peripheral blood. Trizol reagent was used to extract total RNA, and RNA quality was then checked on an Agilent 2100 Bioanalyzer. Measured from the cysteine to the phenylalanine, the CDR3 is 14 residues long. Left in the record is the CDR3 DNA by itself, 42 bases read in frame from the first base. CDR1 and CDR2 (ENHRY, SYGVKD) derive from the germline V gene. At the junction V is shortened by 6 bases and J by 1 base; bases outside the gene matches: 4.

The TCR beta CDR3 regions were amplified from RNA transcripts. The first round of RT-PCR for the TCR CDR3 was performed with the HTBI primer set and the Qiagen OneStep RT-PCR kit. Libraries were constructed in a second round of multiplex PCR, after which size selection and purification were performed. Sequencing of the libraries was done on an Illumina HiSeq2000 using paired-end 100 bp reads. Under the source paper's analysis protocol: Raw data were processed with SOAPnuke, discarding reads with adapters, uncalled bases, mean Phred below 15, or no exact constant-primer or identifier match. High-quality paired reads were merged with COPE v1.2.5, and unique nucleotide sequences were defined as clonotypes. MiTCR v1.1 was used to align the clonotypes against IMGT TRBV, TRBD and TRBJ reference segments. The analysis was restricted to V-J combinations with a frequency above 0.0001, which together covered just over 99% of the repertoires. A TCS score was defined as the ratio between F50 (clonal expansion) and ExV (chaos), using BLOSUM62-based TCRdist between CDR3 peptides within each V-J. Welch's t-statistics and random forest reduced just over 500 V-J features to under 15, which were used in a naive Bayes classifier (R e1071). The raw public reads went through TCRdb reprocessing: fastp at Q25, MiXCR clone calling, in-frame beta chains kept. All rows with the same CDR3 protein become a single entry with the most common DNA and genes. These V and J calls rely on TCRdb rather than the paper's analysis. This sample lists fewer than 900,000 distinct CDR3 sequences; about 16% were detected once. The ten largest clones capture roughly 8% of the sample.

The data are from a study of T cells in Graves' hyperthyroidism and ophthalmopathy (dated by TCRdb to 2018 to 2020). Turning to the overall study: Peripheral blood was collected at initial diagnosis, before any treatment. TCR V-J signatures able to tell the groups apart were searched for in a discovery cohort of about a hundred patients, of whom fewer than 45 had Graves' ophthalmopathy and roughly 58 had stable Graves' hyperthyroidism. Prospective prediction of ophthalmopathy was tested in an independent validation cohort consisting of some 20 hyperthyroidism patients and around 16 patients who later progressed to ophthalmopathy. The 100 discovery patients were randomly split 7:3 into training and test sets. The study also compared thyroid tissue and blood T-cell repertoires from five or six Graves' hyperthyroidism patients. After sampling, hyperthyroidism patients received methimazole starting at 30 mg daily, and ophthalmopathy patients received high-dose intravenous methylprednisolone. The paper describes TCR Vbeta CDR3 sequencing of fewer than 150 peripheral blood samples, made up of roughly 40 ophthalmopathy patients, around 78 hyperthyroidism patients and 17 progressor patients. What the research found in general, with its limitations: Most expanded thyroid clonotypes (frequency above 0.001) were also detected in blood, suggesting blood repertoires may reflect thyroid immune responses. In validation, the model predicted progression to ophthalmopathy with just under 71% sensitivity and roughly 75% specificity, a median of roughly seven months before onset. Sample size was not statistically predetermined, and investigators were not blinded to group allocation. Ophthalmopathy was separated from stable hyperthyroidism by a 13 V-J signature model, with around 90% sensitivity and about 84% specificity obtained in cross-validation and 80%/75% obtained in testing.

Sequencing was carried out using blood. The source of this sequence is a man aged 18 to 29 with Graves' hyperthyroidism. The rearranged segments are TRBV10-3 and TRBJ1-1; 8 of the junction bases match TRBD1. The DNA reads TGTGCCATCAGATCGGACAGGGAGAACACTGAAGCTTTCTTT. Translated, this is CAIRSDRENTEAFF.